The rows below give T cell receptor beta chains drawn from one sample of a study of human T cells and chemical hapten exposure. Via MiXCR, TCRdb re-called the RACE reads, giving one row per CDR3 protein. The sample includes a few hundred thousand distinct CDR3 sequences, around 4.8% seen only once; the top ten take 2% to 2.5%. Sample: whole blood, taken in connection with sensitization to the hapten diphenylcyclopropenone (DPC). These receptors were collected from a woman between 50 and 59 years old with alopecia areata. Some clones in this sample may be carry-over from other donors' samples. Each CDR3 is given with its conserved first and last residue. The order of the fields is J gene, V gene, clone size, D gene, CDR3 protein, CDR3 DNA. D genes are given only for firm matches. Expanded clones get a size class; other rows say once, few or many, or leave the size out.

j_call: TRBJ1-5
v_call: TRBV10-3
clone_size: many
d_call: .
cdr3_aa: CAISELGGNQPQHF
cdr3_nt: TGTGCCATCAGTGAATTGGGGGGAAATCAGCCCCAGCATTTT

j_call: TRBJ2-1
v_call: TRBV3-1
clone_size: many
d_call: TRBD2
cdr3_aa: CASSPAGGPFNEQFF
cdr3_nt: TGTGCCAGCAGCCCAGCGGGAGGGCCATTTAATGAGCAGTTCTTC

j_call: TRBJ1-1
v_call: TRBV3-1
clone_size: many
d_call: .
cdr3_aa: CATRGDWNTEAFF
cdr3_nt: TGTGCTACGCGGGGGGATTGGAACACTGAAGCTTTCTTT

j_call: TRBJ1-5
v_call: TRBV7-9
clone_size: many
d_call: .
cdr3_aa: CASSLASVSLNQPQHF
cdr3_nt: TGTGCCAGCAGCTTAGCGTCGGTGTCCCTCAATCAGCCCCAGCATTTT

j_call: TRBJ2-1
v_call: TRBV7-9
clone_size: few
d_call: TRBD2
cdr3_aa: CASSHDGLAVGEQFF
cdr3_nt: TGTGCCAGCAGCCATGATGGACTAGCGGTCGGTGAGCAGTTCTTC

j_call: TRBJ1-2
v_call: TRBV18
clone_size: .
d_call: TRBD1
cdr3_aa: CASSPQGADYGYTF
cdr3_nt: TGTGCCAGCTCACCACAGGGGGCGGACTATGGCTACACCTTC

j_call: TRBJ1-5
v_call: TRBV4-1
clone_size: many
d_call: .
cdr3_aa: CASSQDRGFSNQPQHF
cdr3_nt: TGCGCCAGCAGCCAAGACAGAGGGTTTAGCAATCAGCCCCAGCATTTT

j_call: TRBJ1-5
v_call: TRBV15
clone_size: .
d_call: .
cdr3_aa: CATSRDGTAHSNQPQHF
cdr3_nt: TGTGCCACCAGCAGAGATGGTACGGCTCATAGCAATCAGCCCCAGCATTTT

j_call: TRBJ2-2
v_call: TRBV2
clone_size: many
d_call: TRBD2
cdr3_aa: CASIRGRAHTGELFF
cdr3_nt: TGTGCCAGCATCCGCGGGAGGGCACACACCGGGGAGCTGTTTTTT

j_call: TRBJ2-7
v_call: TRBV7-9
clone_size: .
d_call: TRBD2
cdr3_aa: CASSLGRGRTSDEQYF
cdr3_nt: TGTGCCAGCAGCTTGGGACGGGGACGGACTAGTGACGAGCAGTACTTC

j_call: TRBJ1-4
v_call: TRBV7-8
clone_size: many
d_call: .
cdr3_aa: CASSSPGYQREKLFF
cdr3_nt: TGTGCCAGCAGCTCCCCAGGCTACCAGAGGGAAAAACTGTTTTTT

j_call: TRBJ1-4
v_call: TRBV7-6
clone_size: many
d_call: TRBD1
cdr3_aa: CASSPDRVGEKLFF
cdr3_nt: TGTGCCAGCAGCCCCGACAGGGTTGGTGAAAAACTGTTTTTT

j_call: TRBJ1-3
v_call: TRBV27
clone_size: many
d_call: TRBD1
cdr3_aa: CATRDRAGNTIYF
cdr3_nt: TGTGCCACCCGGGACAGGGCTGGAAACACCATATATTTT

j_call: TRBJ1-1
v_call: TRBV20-1
clone_size: few
d_call: .
cdr3_aa: CSAFVGGLNTEAFF
cdr3_nt: TGCAGTGCTTTTGTCGGCGGGTTAAACACTGAAGCTTTCTTT

j_call: TRBJ2-5
v_call: TRBV29-1
clone_size: few
d_call: TRBD2
cdr3_aa: CSAGTSGRRGETQYF
cdr3_nt: TGCAGCGCAGGGACTAGCGGGAGGAGGGGAGAGACCCAGTACTTC

j_call: TRBJ2-5
v_call: TRBV11-2
clone_size: few
d_call: TRBD2
cdr3_aa: CASSPGTSGSFSQETQYF
cdr3_nt: TGTGCCAGCAGCCCCGGGACTAGCGGGTCCTTTTCTCAAGAGACCCAGTACTTC

j_call: TRBJ1-5
v_call: TRBV7-9
clone_size: few
d_call: TRBD1
cdr3_aa: CASSSEAGGNQPQHF
cdr3_nt: TGTGCCAGCAGCTCAGAGGCAGGGGGAAATCAGCCCCAGCATTTT

j_call: TRBJ2-2
v_call: TRBV10-3
clone_size: many
d_call: .
cdr3_aa: CAMSSDTGELFF
cdr3_nt: TGTGCCATGAGTTCCGACACCGGGGAGCTGTTTTTT

j_call: TRBJ1-3
v_call: TRBV7-9
clone_size: many
d_call: .
cdr3_aa: CASSPGKGGRPGNTIYF
cdr3_nt: TGTGCCAGCAGCCCGGGGAAGGGGGGACGGCCTGGAAACACCATATATTTT

j_call: TRBJ2-4
v_call: TRBV7-9
clone_size: .
d_call: .
cdr3_aa: CASSEQGIQYF
cdr3_nt: TGTGCCAGCAGCGAACAGGGCATTCAGTACTTC

j_call: TRBJ1-6
v_call: TRBV27
clone_size: many
d_call: .
cdr3_aa: CASSPRRARDNSPLHF
cdr3_nt: TGTGCCAGCAGTCCACGGAGGGCGCGGGATAATTCACCCCTCCACTTT

j_call: TRBJ1-3
v_call: TRBV12-3/TRBV12-4
clone_size: many
d_call: TRBD1
cdr3_aa: CASSLGRGPGNTIYF
cdr3_nt: TGTGCCAGCAGTTTAGGCAGGGGGCCTGGAAACACCATATATTTT

j_call: TRBJ1-2
v_call: TRBV29-1
clone_size: many
d_call: .
cdr3_aa: CSVGPGRLGGGYTF
cdr3_nt: TGCAGCGTTGGCCCTGGGCGGCTTGGTGGAGGCTACACCTTC

j_call: TRBJ1-5
v_call: TRBV7-9
clone_size: .
d_call: .
cdr3_aa: CASSLEFGSNSPYSSQPQHF
cdr3_nt: TGTGCCAGCAGCTTAGAGTTTGGCAGTAACTCTCCTTATAGCAGTCAGCCCCAGCATTTT

j_call: TRBJ2-2
v_call: TRBV28
clone_size: few
d_call: TRBD2
cdr3_aa: CASSLGLAGGDGELFF
cdr3_nt: TGTGCCAGCAGTTTGGGACTAGCGGGAGGTGACGGGGAGCTGTTTTTT

j_call: TRBJ2-1
v_call: TRBV6-2/TRBV6-3
clone_size: many
d_call: .
cdr3_aa: CASSPRGEQFF
cdr3_nt: TGTGCCAGCAGCCCCCGGGGTGAGCAGTTCTTC

j_call: TRBJ1-2
v_call: TRBV4-3
clone_size: .
d_call: TRBD1
cdr3_aa: CASSQGTGGSYGYTF
cdr3_nt: TGCGCCAGCAGCCAGGGTACAGGGGGCAGCTATGGCTACACCTTC

j_call: TRBJ2-7
v_call: TRBV10-3
clone_size: many
d_call: TRBD2
cdr3_aa: CAIRTSGRASEQYF
cdr3_nt: TGTGCCATCAGGACTAGCGGGAGGGCCTCCGAGCAGTACTTC

j_call: TRBJ2-1
v_call: TRBV7-2
clone_size: many
d_call: TRBD2
cdr3_aa: CASSPSGTGGYNEQFF
cdr3_nt: TGTGCCAGCAGCCCTAGCGGGACGGGTGGGTACAATGAGCAGTTCTTC

j_call: TRBJ1-4
v_call: TRBV29-1
clone_size: many
d_call: .
cdr3_aa: CSVARDEKLFF
cdr3_nt: TGCAGCGTTGCCCGGGATGAAAAACTGTTTTTT

j_call: TRBJ2-1
v_call: TRBV7-2
clone_size: .
d_call: .
cdr3_aa: CASSGGLKWEQFF
cdr3_nt: TGTGCCAGCAGCGGGGGACTCAAGTGGGAGCAGTTCTTC

j_call: TRBJ2-3
v_call: TRBV4-3
clone_size: .
d_call: .
cdr3_aa: CASSQDRYRPDTQYF
cdr3_nt: TGCGCCAGCAGCCAGGACCGGTATAGGCCAGATACGCAGTATTTT

j_call: TRBJ1-2
v_call: TRBV20-1
clone_size: many
d_call: .
cdr3_aa: CSARDSRAQGYTF
cdr3_nt: TGCAGTGCTAGAGACTCCAGGGCTCAAGGCTACACCTTC

j_call: TRBJ2-1
v_call: TRBV6-2/TRBV6-3
clone_size: many
d_call: TRBD2
cdr3_aa: CASRDLSGGQNEQFF
cdr3_nt: TGTGCCAGCAGGGATCTTAGCGGGGGTCAGAATGAGCAGTTCTTC

j_call: TRBJ2-3
v_call: TRBV3-1
clone_size: many
d_call: .
cdr3_aa: CASSQSVTDTQYF
cdr3_nt: TGTGCCAGCAGCCAAAGCGTCACAGATACGCAGTATTTT

j_call: TRBJ1-2
v_call: TRBV2
clone_size: few
d_call: .
cdr3_aa: CASSEANYGYTF
cdr3_nt: TGTGCCAGCAGTGAAGCCAACTATGGCTACACCTTC

j_call: TRBJ1-1
v_call: TRBV28
clone_size: many
d_call: .
cdr3_aa: CASSFLGMNTEAFF
cdr3_nt: TGTGCCAGCAGTTTTTTAGGGATGAACACTGAAGCTTTCTTT

j_call: TRBJ1-5
v_call: TRBV12-3/TRBV12-4
clone_size: few
d_call: .
cdr3_aa: CASSQGRINQPQHF
cdr3_nt: TGTGCCAGCAGTCAAGGACGGATTAATCAGCCCCAGCATTTT

j_call: TRBJ1-1
v_call: TRBV21-1
clone_size: many
d_call: .
cdr3_aa: CASTRGWRADTEAFF
cdr3_nt: TGTGCCAGCACCCGGGGATGGAGGGCGGACACTGAAGCTTTCTTT

j_call: TRBJ2-7
v_call: TRBV6-1
clone_size: .
d_call: .
cdr3_aa: CASSVGTDRYEQYF
cdr3_nt: TGTGCCAGCAGTGTTGGGACGGACCGATACGAGCAGTACTTC

j_call: TRBJ1-6
v_call: TRBV18
clone_size: many
d_call: .
cdr3_aa: CASSQRTASSYNSPLHF
cdr3_nt: TGTGCCAGCTCACAACGGACAGCGAGCTCCTATAATTCACCCCTCCACTTT

j_call: TRBJ1-4
v_call: TRBV20-1
clone_size: .
d_call: .
cdr3_aa: CSARKGGPNEKLFF
cdr3_nt: TGCAGTGCTAGGAAGGGAGGGCCTAATGAAAAACTGTTTTTT

j_call: TRBJ1-5
v_call: TRBV19
clone_size: .
d_call: .
cdr3_aa: CAGSIEGNQPQHF
cdr3_nt: TGTGCCGGTAGTATAGAGGGTAATCAGCCCCAGCATTTT

j_call: TRBJ2-3
v_call: TRBV6-5
clone_size: .
d_call: TRBD2
cdr3_aa: CASSQSPLGLAGNTQYF
cdr3_nt: TGTGCCAGCAGTCAGTCCCCCCTGGGACTAGCGGGAAATACGCAGTATTTT

j_call: TRBJ1-1
v_call: TRBV11-1
clone_size: many
d_call: .
cdr3_aa: CASSLTGTGTAFF
cdr3_nt: TGTGCCAGCAGCTTAACCGGCACAGGGACGGCTTTCTTT

j_call: TRBJ2-1
v_call: TRBV10-3
clone_size: .
d_call: TRBD2
cdr3_aa: CAMGLAGGNEQFF
cdr3_nt: TGTGCCATGGGACTAGCGGGAGGAAATGAGCAGTTCTTC

j_call: TRBJ2-5
v_call: TRBV3-1
clone_size: few
d_call: TRBD1
cdr3_aa: CASSPFHEGAAQYF
cdr3_nt: TGTGCCAGCAGCCCTTTCCATGAGGGGGCGGCCCAGTACTTC

j_call: TRBJ2-2
v_call: TRBV3-1
clone_size: few
d_call: TRBD1
cdr3_aa: CASRHRGSGELFF
cdr3_nt: TGTGCCAGCAGGCACAGGGGGTCCGGGGAGCTGTTTTTT

j_call: TRBJ2-6
v_call: TRBV28
clone_size: many
d_call: .
cdr3_aa: CASREVSGANVLTF
cdr3_nt: TGTGCCAGCAGAGAAGTCTCTGGGGCCAACGTCCTGACTTTC